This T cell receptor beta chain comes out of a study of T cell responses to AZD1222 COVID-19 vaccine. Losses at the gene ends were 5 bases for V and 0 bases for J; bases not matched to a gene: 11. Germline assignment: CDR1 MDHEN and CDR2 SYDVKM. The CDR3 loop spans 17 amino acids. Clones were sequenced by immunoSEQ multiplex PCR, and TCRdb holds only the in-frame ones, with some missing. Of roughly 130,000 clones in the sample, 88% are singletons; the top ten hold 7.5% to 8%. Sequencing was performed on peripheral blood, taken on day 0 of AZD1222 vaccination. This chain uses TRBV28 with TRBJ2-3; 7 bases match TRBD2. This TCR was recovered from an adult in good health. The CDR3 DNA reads TGTGCCAGCAGTCTATACCTCCGGGACTACAGCACAGATACGCAGTATTTT. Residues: CASSLYLRDYSTDTQYF.